The present T cell receptor (beta chain) was sequenced within a study of blood T cell repertoires in COVID-19. Each participant's cohort was designated according to participant-reported clinical history. Donors in Cohort 3 counted as recovered after two negative PCRs, clearance, or symptom resolution. The germline gives CDR1 SGHTA, CDR2 FQGNSA. The CDR3 runs 16 residues. With 6 bases clipped from V and 8 bases from J, the junction kept 14 bases outside the gene matches. Authors' processing steps: Reference gene primer amplification in the assay estimated nucleated cell counts. Clones were sequenced by immunoSEQ multiplex PCR, and TCRdb holds only the in-frame ones, with some missing. The V and J calls and clone size come from that table; D and trimming were worked out from the DNA. The repertoire holds roughly 400,000 clones, with 87% as singletons.

This receptor was obtained from a woman in her fifties or sixties who had recovered from COVID-19. The rearrangement uses TRBV7-2 and TRBJ1-2; 11 bases fit TRBD1. The sequenced sample was PBMCs or T cells enriched from blood (not recorded which). Here the CDR3 DNA reads TGTGCCAGCAGGCGAATCACCCTGGGACAGGGGGTGGGCTACACCTTC. Its translation is CASRRITLGQGVGYTF. Combining the CDR3 with reference TRBV7-2 and TRBJ1-2 gives the whole variable domain GAGVSQSPSNKVTEKGKDVELRCDPISGHTALYWYRQSLGQGLEFLIYFQGNSAPDKSGLPSDRFSAERTGGSVSTLTIQRTQQEDSAVYLCASRRITLGQGVGYTFGSGTRLTVV.